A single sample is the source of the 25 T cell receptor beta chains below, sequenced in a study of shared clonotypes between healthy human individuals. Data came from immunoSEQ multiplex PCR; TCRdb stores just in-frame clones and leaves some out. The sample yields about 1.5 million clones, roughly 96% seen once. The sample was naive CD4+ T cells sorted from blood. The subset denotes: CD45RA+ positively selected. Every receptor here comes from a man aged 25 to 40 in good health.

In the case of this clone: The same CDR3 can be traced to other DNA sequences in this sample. The CDR3 loop is CASSSQGAPSYEQYF. The CDR3 DNA reads TGTGCCAGCAGCTCTCAGGGGGCGCCCTCCTACGAGCAGTACTTC. V is TRBV28 and J is TRBJ2-7, with 8 bases fitting TRBD1. Germline assignment: CDR1 MDHEN and CDR2 SYDVKM. Unmatched junction bases numbered 7, after V lost 6 bases and J lost 0 bases. The CDR3 contains 15 residues. Full variable domain (rest looked up from reference TRBV28 and TRBJ2-7): DVKVTQSSRYLVKRTGEKVFLECVQDMDHENMFWYRQDPGLGLRLIYFSYDVKMKEKGDIPEGYSVSREKKERFSLILESASTNQTSMYLCASSSQGAPSYEQYFGPGTRLTVT.

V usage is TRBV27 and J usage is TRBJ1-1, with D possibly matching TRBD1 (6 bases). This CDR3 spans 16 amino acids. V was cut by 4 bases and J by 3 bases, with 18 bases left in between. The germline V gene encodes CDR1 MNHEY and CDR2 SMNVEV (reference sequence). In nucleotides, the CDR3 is TGTGCCAGCAGTTCGCGCACGAGGGGGGGTGACACTGAAGCTTTCTTT. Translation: CASSSRTRGGDTEAFF.

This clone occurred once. The CDR3 protein is CAISESISVTNEQFF. CDR3 nucleotide sequence: TGTGCCATCAGTGAGTCGATTTCTGTTACGAATGAGCAGTTCTTC. The J gene is TRBJ2-1, the V gene TRBV10-3; D remains unclear. The CDR3 has 15 residues. The ends were cut back, 0 bases at V and 7 bases at J, with 13 bases in the middle. Germline lookup yields CDR1 ENHRY and CDR2 SYGVKD.

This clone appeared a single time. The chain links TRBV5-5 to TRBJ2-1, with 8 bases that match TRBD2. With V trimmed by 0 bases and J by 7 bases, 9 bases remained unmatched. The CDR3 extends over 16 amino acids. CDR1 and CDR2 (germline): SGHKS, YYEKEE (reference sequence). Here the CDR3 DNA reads TGTGCCAGCAGCTTGGGGCTTAGCGGGAAAGATAATGAGCAGTTCTTC. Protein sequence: CASSLGLSGKDNEQFF.

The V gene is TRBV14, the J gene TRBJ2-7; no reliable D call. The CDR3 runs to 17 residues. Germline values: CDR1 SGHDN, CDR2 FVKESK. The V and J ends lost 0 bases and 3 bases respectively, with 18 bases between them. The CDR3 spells CASSQDSRPGLDYEQYF. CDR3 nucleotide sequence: TGTGCCAGCAGCCAAGATAGCCGACCGGGTTTGGACTACGAGCAGTACTTC.

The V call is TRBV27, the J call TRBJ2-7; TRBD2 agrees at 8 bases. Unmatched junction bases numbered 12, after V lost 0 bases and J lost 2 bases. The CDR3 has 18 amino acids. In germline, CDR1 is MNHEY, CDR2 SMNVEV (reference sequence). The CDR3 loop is CASSLSGTSHKGTYEQYF. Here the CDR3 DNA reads TGTGCCAGCAGTTTATCGGGGACTAGTCATAAGGGGACCTACGAGCAGTACTTC.

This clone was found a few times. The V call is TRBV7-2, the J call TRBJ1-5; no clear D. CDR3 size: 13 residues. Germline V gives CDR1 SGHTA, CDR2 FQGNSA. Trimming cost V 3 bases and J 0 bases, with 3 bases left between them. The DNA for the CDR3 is TGTGCCAGCAGCTTTAATAGCAATCAGCCCCAGCATTTT. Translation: CASSFNSNQPQHF.

As DNA, the CDR3 is TGCGCCAGCAGCCACAAGATATGGGGTAGCACAGATACGCAGTATTTT. This encodes CASSHKIWGSTDTQYF. The chain recombines TRBV4-3 with TRBJ2-3; D is unclear. Trimming took 3 bases from V and 0 from J, leaving 13 bases between them. Germline V gene sequence: CDR1 LGHNA, CDR2 YSLEER. The CDR3 contains 16 residues.

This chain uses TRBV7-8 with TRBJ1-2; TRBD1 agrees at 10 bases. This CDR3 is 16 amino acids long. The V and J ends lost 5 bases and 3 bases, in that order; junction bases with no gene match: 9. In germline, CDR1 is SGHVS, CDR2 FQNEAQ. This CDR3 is CASSPGSGQGYYGYTF. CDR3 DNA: TGTGCCAGCAGCCCAGGCTCGGGACAGGGGTACTATGGCTACACCTTC.

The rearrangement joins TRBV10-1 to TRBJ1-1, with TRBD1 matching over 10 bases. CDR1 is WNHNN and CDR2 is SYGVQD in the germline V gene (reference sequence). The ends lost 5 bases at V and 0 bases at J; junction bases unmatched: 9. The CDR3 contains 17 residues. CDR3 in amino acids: CASSRGGTGALNTEAFF. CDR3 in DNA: TGCGCCAGCAGTAGAGGGGGGACAGGGGCTTTGAACACTGAAGCTTTCTTT.

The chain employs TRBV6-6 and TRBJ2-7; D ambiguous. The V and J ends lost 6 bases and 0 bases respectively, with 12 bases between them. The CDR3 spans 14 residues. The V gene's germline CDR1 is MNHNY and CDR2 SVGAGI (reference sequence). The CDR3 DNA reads TGTGCCAGCAGCCTATCAGGCGACTCCTACGAGCAGTACTTC. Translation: CASSLSGDSYEQYF.

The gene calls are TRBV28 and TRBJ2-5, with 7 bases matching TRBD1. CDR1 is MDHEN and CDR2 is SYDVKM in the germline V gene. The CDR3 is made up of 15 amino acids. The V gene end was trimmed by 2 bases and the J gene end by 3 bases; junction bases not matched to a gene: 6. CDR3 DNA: TGTGCCAGCAGTTTACCGGGACAGCGAAAAGAGACCCAGTACTTC. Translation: CASSLPGQRKETQYF.

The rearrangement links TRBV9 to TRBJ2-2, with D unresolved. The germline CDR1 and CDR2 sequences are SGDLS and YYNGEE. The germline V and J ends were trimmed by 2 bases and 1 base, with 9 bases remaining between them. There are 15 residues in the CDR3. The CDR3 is CASSVYGGNTGELFF. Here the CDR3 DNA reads TGTGCCAGCAGCGTCTACGGCGGGAACACCGGGGAGCTGTTTTTT.

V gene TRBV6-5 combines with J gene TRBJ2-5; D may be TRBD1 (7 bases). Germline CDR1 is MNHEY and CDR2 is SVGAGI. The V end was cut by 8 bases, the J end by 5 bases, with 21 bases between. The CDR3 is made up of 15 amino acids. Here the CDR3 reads CASRGRGPGGETQYF. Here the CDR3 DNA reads TGTGCCAGCCGAGGCCGGGGCCCAGGGGGGGAGACCCAGTACTTC.

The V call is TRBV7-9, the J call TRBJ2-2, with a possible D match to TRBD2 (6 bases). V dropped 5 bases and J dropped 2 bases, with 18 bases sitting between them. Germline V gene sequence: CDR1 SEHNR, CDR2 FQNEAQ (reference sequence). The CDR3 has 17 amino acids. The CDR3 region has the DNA TGTGCCAGCAGCATACCCGGGGCGGGGATTAACACCGGGGAGCTGTTTTTT. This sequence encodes CASSIPGAGINTGELFF.

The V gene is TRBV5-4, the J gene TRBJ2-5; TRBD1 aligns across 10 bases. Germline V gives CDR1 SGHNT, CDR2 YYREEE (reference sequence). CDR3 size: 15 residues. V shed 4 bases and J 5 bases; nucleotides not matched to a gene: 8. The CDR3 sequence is CASSTPGQGLETQYF. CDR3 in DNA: TGTGCCAGCAGCACGCCGGGACAGGGGTTGGAGACCCAGTACTTC.

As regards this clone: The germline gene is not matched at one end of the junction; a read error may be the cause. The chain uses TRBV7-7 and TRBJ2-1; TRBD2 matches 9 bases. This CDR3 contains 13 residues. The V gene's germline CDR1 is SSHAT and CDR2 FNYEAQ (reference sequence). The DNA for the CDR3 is TGTGCCAGCAGCCCCGTTAGGGGGACTAGCCCGATCTTC. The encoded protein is CASSPVRGTSPIF.

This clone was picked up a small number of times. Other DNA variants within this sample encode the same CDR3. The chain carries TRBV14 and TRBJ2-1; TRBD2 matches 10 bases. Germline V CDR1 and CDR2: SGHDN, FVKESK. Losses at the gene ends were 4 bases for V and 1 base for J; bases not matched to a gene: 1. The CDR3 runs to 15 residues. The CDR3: CASSPLAGSYNEQFF. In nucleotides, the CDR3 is TGTGCCAGCAGCCCACTAGCGGGGTCCTACAATGAGCAGTTCTTC.

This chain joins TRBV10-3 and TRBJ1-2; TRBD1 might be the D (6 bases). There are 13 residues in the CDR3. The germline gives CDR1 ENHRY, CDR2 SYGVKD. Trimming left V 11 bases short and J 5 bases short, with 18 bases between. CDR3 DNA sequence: TGTGCCTCACATTTGGATACAGGGTATGGCTACACCTTC. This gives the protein CASHLDTGYGYTF.

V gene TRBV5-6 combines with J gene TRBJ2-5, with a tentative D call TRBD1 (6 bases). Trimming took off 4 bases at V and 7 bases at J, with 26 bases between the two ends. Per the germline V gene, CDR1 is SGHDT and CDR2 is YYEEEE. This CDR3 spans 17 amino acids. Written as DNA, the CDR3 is TGTGCCAGCAGCCCGTCAGGAGGTTTAGGGGGTGATGGGACCCAGTACTTC. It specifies CASSPSGGLGGDGTQYF.

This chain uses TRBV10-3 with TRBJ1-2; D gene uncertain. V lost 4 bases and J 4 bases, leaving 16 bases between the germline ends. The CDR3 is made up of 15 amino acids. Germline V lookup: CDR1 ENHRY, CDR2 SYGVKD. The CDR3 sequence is CAISGPPPAPYGYTF. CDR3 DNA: TGTGCCATCAGTGGTCCCCCTCCAGCGCCCTATGGCTACACCTTC.

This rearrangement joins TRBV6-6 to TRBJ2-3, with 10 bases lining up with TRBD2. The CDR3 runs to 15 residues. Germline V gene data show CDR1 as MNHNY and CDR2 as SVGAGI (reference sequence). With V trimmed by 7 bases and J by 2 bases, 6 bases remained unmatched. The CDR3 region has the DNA TGTGCCAGCACCAGAGCGGGAGGGACCACAGATACGCAGTATTTT. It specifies CASTRAGGTTDTQYF.

The CDR3 loop reads CASSLDLAGGGGETQYF. CDR3 DNA: TGCGCCAGCAGCTTGGATCTAGCGGGAGGGGGCGGAGAGACCCAGTACTTC. This chain joins TRBV5-1 and TRBJ2-5; TRBD2 agrees at 12 bases. Germline V gene lookup returns CDR1 SGHRS and CDR2 YFSETQ. The trim removed 0 bases at V and 4 bases at J, leaving 7 bases unmatched. This CDR3 contains 17 residues.

The CDR3 sequence is CASSGYREASPGANVLTF. The CDR3 bases are TGTGCCAGCAGCGGATACAGGGAAGCCTCCCCTGGGGCCAACGTCCTGACTTTC. The chain is built from TRBV5-5 and TRBJ2-6; weak D call: TRBD1 (6 bases). This CDR3 has 18 residues. Germline loops: CDR1 SGHKS, CDR2 YYEKEE (reference sequence). V lost 4 bases and J lost 2, with 19 bases in between.

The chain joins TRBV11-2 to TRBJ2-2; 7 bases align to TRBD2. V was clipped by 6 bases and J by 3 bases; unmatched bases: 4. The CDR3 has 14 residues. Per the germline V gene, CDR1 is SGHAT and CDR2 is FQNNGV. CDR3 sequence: CASSLAAYTGELFF. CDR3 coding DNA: TGTGCCAGCAGTCTAGCGGCATACACCGGGGAGCTGTTTTTT.